This is a list of T cell receptor beta chains from one sample in a study of T cell repertoires in cytomegalovirus infection. TCRdb fed the reads into MiXCR, producing one record per CDR3 protein. The repertoire holds about half a million distinct CDR3 sequences, with around a third as singletons. No cognate antigen is known for these TCRs. The sequences come from cultured PBMCs, collected from culture after CMV antigen stimulation. These receptors were obtained from a human donor in good health (CMV status not recorded). Some clones in this sample may be carry-over from other donors' samples. Each CDR3 is given with its conserved first and last residue. A D gene is named only where the DNA matches it firmly. Size tells how often a clone was seen (once, few, many) or the class of an expanded clone, and some rows leave it out.

TRBJ2-2,-,TRBV12-3/TRBV12-4,few,CATEGTGSGTGELFF,TGTGCCACCGAAGGGACGGGGTCGGGCACCGGGGAGCTGTTTTTT
TRBJ1-1,-,TRBV11-2,once,CASSPFWGESETEAFF,TGTGCCAGCAGCCCATTTTGGGGCGAATCCGAGACTGAAGCTTTCTTT
TRBJ2-6,-,TRBV12-3/TRBV12-4,few,CASRQSGANVLTF,TGTGCCAGCAGGCAGAGTGGGGCCAACGTCCTGACTTTC
TRBJ2-6,TRBD1,TRBV24-1,few,CATSATGIISGANVLTF,TGTGCCACCAGTGCGACAGGGATAATCTCTGGGGCCAACGTCCTGACTTTC
TRBJ1-2,TRBD1,TRBV6-1,-,CASSERVGGSYGYTF,TGTGCCAGCAGTGAACGTGTAGGGGGCAGCTATGGCTACACCTTC
TRBJ2-4,-,TRBV7-2,many,CASSRDGGARIQYF,TGTGCCAGCAGCAGAGACGGGGGCGCTCGGATTCAGTACTTC
TRBJ1-6,-,TRBV19,-,CASQRSSYNSPLHF,TGTGCCAGCCAGAGGAGCTCCTATAATTCACCCCTCCACTTT
TRBJ1-4,-,TRBV28,-,CASRLNRDRTTNENLFF,TGTGCCAGCAGGCTAAACCGGGACCGCACAACTAATGAAAATCTGTTTTTT
TRBJ1-1,-,TRBV19,few,CASSIDTLNTEAFF,TGTGCCAGTAGTATAGATACACTGAACACTGAAGCTTTCTTT
TRBJ1-2,TRBD1,TRBV28,few,CASSSQGSYGYTF,TGTGCCAGCAGCTCACAGGGGTCGTACGGCTACACCTTC
TRBJ2-7,-,TRBV25-1,once,CASKRAYEQYF,TGTGCCAGCAAACGAGCCTACGAGCAGTACTTC
TRBJ2-4,-,TRBV7-9,few,CASRGNSQSGNIQYF,TGTGCCAGCCGAGGGAACAGCCAAAGTGGTAACATTCAGTACTTC
TRBJ1-5,-,TRBV28,-,CASSDTNSNQPQHF,TGTGCCAGCAGTGACACTAATAGCAATCAGCCCCAGCATTTT
TRBJ2-6,-,TRBV10-3,-,CAISESARGSGANVLTF,TGTGCCATCAGTGAGTCTGCTAGGGGTTCTGGGGCCAACGTCCTGACTTTC
TRBJ1-5,-,TRBV6-1,many,CASTQPGGIGNQPQHF,TGTGCCAGCACCCAACCTGGGGGGATAGGCAATCAGCCCCAGCATTTT
TRBJ2-3,-,TRBV11-3,-,CASSLGGWGDTQYF,TGTGCCAGCAGCTTAGGCGGATGGGGAGATACGCAGTATTTT
TRBJ2-3,TRBD2,TRBV6-2/TRBV6-3,-,CALRGGSTDTQYF,TGTGCCCTTCGCGGGGGTAGCACAGATACGCAGTATTTT
TRBJ2-5,TRBD2,TRBV7-8,few,CASIYGLAGVYETQYF,TGTGCCAGCATATACGGCTTAGCGGGAGTTTACGAGACCCAGTACTTC
TRBJ2-1,TRBD2,TRBV6-1,-,CASRGSSGPPFGDEQFF,TGTGCCAGCAGGGGGTCTAGCGGACCTCCCTTCGGGGATGAGCAGTTCTTC
TRBJ2-3,-,TRBV29-1,-,CSVEVTHGGGYTDTQYF,TGCAGCGTTGAAGTCACTCACGGGGGCGGATACACAGATACGCAGTATTTT
TRBJ2-5,TRBD2,TRBV28,many,CASSSGGRTETQYF,TGTGCCAGCAGTTCGGGGGGGCGCACAGAGACCCAGTACTTC
TRBJ2-3,TRBD1,TRBV7-6,-,CASSLGQGPHTDTQYF,TGTGCCAGCAGCTTAGGACAGGGCCCCCACACAGATACGCAGTATTTT
TRBJ2-1,TRBD2,TRBV19,-,CASIQAGVPSDEQFF,TGTGCCAGTATCCAAGCGGGAGTGCCGAGCGATGAGCAGTTCTTC
TRBJ2-7,-,TRBV6-2/TRBV6-3,-,CASSYSAESSYEQYF,TGTGCCAGCAGTTACTCGGCTGAGAGCTCCTACGAGCAGTACTTC
TRBJ1-5,TRBD1,TRBV6-5,-,CASSPAGTGGFSQPQHF,TGTGCCAGCAGCCCCGCTGGGACAGGGGGCTTTAGTCAGCCCCAGCATTTT
TRBJ2-6,-,TRBV25-1,-,CASSRGISGANVLTF,TGTGCCAGCAGTCGCGGGATCTCTGGGGCCAACGTCCTGACTTTC
TRBJ2-4,-,TRBV12-3/TRBV12-4,-,CASSLSFSFNSTLMSKNIQYF,TGTGCCAGCAGTTTATCTTTCAGCTTTAACTCAACCTTGATGTCCAAAAACATTCAGTACTTC
TRBJ2-7,TRBD1,TRBV6-5,few,CASSYGTGISYEQYF,TGTGCCAGCAGTTACGGGACAGGGATCTCCTACGAGCAGTACTTC
TRBJ1-3,TRBD1,TRBV7-2,many,CASSLGWDRVDAGNTIYF,TGTGCCAGCAGCTTAGGTTGGGACAGGGTAGACGCTGGAAACACCATATATTTT
TRBJ2-1,TRBD2,TRBV7-2,-,CASSLVPGLTYNEQFF,TGTGCCAGCAGCTTAGTACCGGGACTAACCTACAATGAGCAGTTCTTC
TRBJ1-1,-,TRBV12-3/TRBV12-4,few,CASNPRGDTEAFF,TGTGCCAGCAACCCGAGGGGTGACACTGAAGCTTTCTTT
TRBJ1-2,-,TRBV11-2,-,CASSQRGFGYGYTF,TGTGCCAGCAGCCAACGCGGTTTTGGGTATGGCTACACCTTC
TRBJ2-7,-,TRBV9,once,CASSVADTLYEQYF,TGTGCCAGCAGCGTAGCGGACACTCTGTACGAGCAGTACTTC
TRBJ1-1,TRBD1,TRBV6-2/TRBV6-3,few,CASSETGVRNTEAFF,TGTGCCAGCAGCGAGACAGGGGTTCGGAACACTGAAGCTTTCTTT
TRBJ1-4,TRBD1,TRBV12-3/TRBV12-4,few,CASRGDRSSNEKLFF,TGTGCCAGTAGGGGGGACAGGTCATCTAATGAAAAACTGTTTTTT
TRBJ1-1,-,TRBV20-1,-,CSAPPGGRTEAFF,TGCAGTGCCCCGCCCGGGGGAAGGACTGAAGCTTTCTTT